The T cell receptor (beta chain) described here comes from a study of shared clonotypes between healthy human individuals. Germline loops: CDR1 SGHNT, CDR2 YENEEA. There are 13 residues in the CDR3. Trimming took 5 bases from V and 9 from J; bases not matched to a gene: 7. PCR replicates performed on unsorted PBMC used around 0.3 ug DNA, tens of thousands of T cell genomes. The data were produced by immunoSEQ multiplex PCR, yet TCRdb's version contains in-frame clones alone and is incomplete. The sample records approximately 470,000 clones, 81% being singletons. The rearrangement joins TRBV11-3 to TRBJ2-5; 9 positions match TRBD1. The TCR comes from a middle-aged woman in good health. Some clones in this sample may be carry-over from other donors' samples. Sequencing was done on a sample of PBMCs. The CDR3 nucleotides are TGTGCCAGCAGCCAAACGACAGGGGGGGCCCAGTACTTC. This sequence encodes CASSQTTGGAQYF.